This T cell receptor (beta chain) was sequenced in a study of cytomegalovirus exposure and HLA in healthy donors (dated by TCRdb to the late 2010s). Context from the whole study: An earlier analysis of 587 of the donors reported 276 Gb of sequence data and some 110 million unique TCR beta sequences obtained from about 179 million T cells. An early release covering 550 to 650 HLA-typed donors comprised approximately 300 gigabases of sequencing data and roughly 86 million unique TCR sequences. Of the roughly 430 genotyped donors, over 65% fell in the genetic ancestry cluster associated with self-reported Caucasian donors. The study aimed to test whether signatures of past pathogen exposure could be identified by cataloging public T cell receptors. Using immunosequencing, the study profiled T cell repertoires from about 620 subjects and related those repertoires to cytomegalovirus serostatus. Besides the first cohort of around 700 subjects, a separate validation cohort made up of over 95 different subjects was used. To predict cytomegalovirus infection status, the study combined high-throughput TCR immunosequencing, statistical association of individual TCRs with disease status, and machine learning. A later analysis re-examined previously published TCR beta repertoires from just over 650 donors and added high-resolution HLA genotyping to investigate patterns of TCR occurrence. Rather than using new phenotypic data, the later analysis identified candidate immune exposures from TCR beta sequences and from how often those sequences occurred across donors. An earlier analysis of approximately 580 of the donors used high-throughput TCR beta sequencing to judge whether each TCR beta V gene segment behaved as functional or pseudogenic. Alongside the repertoire data, information on donor age, sex, ethnicity and CMV serostatus was compiled. In a later genetic analysis, genome-wide SNP genotypes for about 65% of the roughly 670 donors were used, and that subset was treated as a discovery cohort. All discovery cohort repertoires had been generated on a single sequencing platform. Both class I and class II loci were covered by HLA typing, at four-digit resolution. The number of typed donors differed by locus: about 620-630 for A, B, C, DRB1 and DQB1; some 500 for DQA1; some 610 for DPA1; and approximately 450 for DPB1. Because of strong linkage in the cohort, roughly five DR-DQ haplotypes were treated as single units for association and clustering. Across roughly 420 genotyped donors of the cohort, an average of about 240,000 unique TCR beta nucleotide sequences per donor were sequenced, and around 20% of those sequences were non-productive.

Library preparation was by the immunoSEQ multiplex PCR assay. The multiplex PCR relied on a mix of 60 forward primers for TCR Vbeta segments and 13 reverse primers for TCR Jbeta segments. The CDR3 region of rearranged TCR beta genes was amplified from genomic DNA by a multiplex PCR assay. The amplified TCR beta libraries were sequenced on the Illumina HiSeq System as 87-base-pair reads. The authors' analysis ran thus. Across the 670 or so repertoires, a later analysis counted 75 million to 90 million unique TCR beta chains, 8.5 million to 12 million of which were shared by at least two donors. Raw reads were error-corrected and collapsed into unique sequences by a nearest-neighbor algorithm in which closely related sequences were merged to remove PCR and sequencing errors. V, D and J gene segments were assigned by aligning CDR3 sequences to IMGT reference sequences. Each retained sequence needed at least a six-nucleotide match to both a V gene segment and a J gene segment. A rearrangement counted as productive if the CDR3 had no stop codons and remained in frame with V and J, and every other rearrangement counted as non-productive. CDR3 was defined according to IMGT convention as the region running from the second conserved V-encoded cysteine to the conserved J-encoded phenylalanine. The earlier analysis of roughly 590 of the donors excluded sequences that lacked an unambiguous match to a single V gene segment. In an earlier analysis of more than 500 of the donors, a V segment was called functional when productive rearrangements were above 56.7%, and segregating when the standard deviation between donors exceeded 5%. To diagnose cytomegalovirus status from the catalog of TCR beta chain sequences, a statistical classification framework was built. In a later analysis, TCR nucleotide sequences were compared against IMGT/GENE-DB human TR gene sequences so that V and J genes could be assigned. The TCRdist pipeline was used in a later analysis to assign CDR3 sequences and most-parsimonious VDJ recombination scenarios. In a later analysis, each TCR beta chain was defined by its CDR3 amino acid sequence together with its V-gene family, and reads lacking a unique V-gene family were excluded. As a way to deal with suspected cross-contamination and a sequencing artifact, a later analysis dropped nearly 600 nucleotide sequences that were highly shared and had low generation probability. A later analysis calculated a clonal expansion index for each public chain from normalized within-repertoire ranks of inferred template counts. A later analysis computed generation probabilities with a VDJ recombination model fitted to out-of-frame rearrangements, and checked the results against IGoR. In a later analysis, hypergeometric tests were used to score TCR-TCR, TCR-HLA and TCR-CMV co-occurrence, with a repertoire-size bias correction applied to TCR pairs. In a later analysis, false discovery rates were estimated by permuting HLA or CMV assignments 20 times. A later analysis grouped co-occurring TCRs with DBSCAN, adding TCRdist sequence similarity when clustering within HLA-allele-positive subsets. Repertoires with fewer than 30,000 or more than 120,000 public chains, plus five repertoires with anomalous nucleotide sharing, were excluded from co-occurrence clustering. TCRdb retrieved this table from immuneACCESS and kept in-frame rearrangements only. Not all clones are present; in checked studies, unresolved V genes account for under half, and no reason is known for the remainder. V and J calls and clone size are copied from that table; D and trimming were computed from the DNA. This sample gives approximately 77,000 clones in total; just over 70% of them show up just once. Approximately 5% of the sample is taken by the ten largest.

The cohort was made up of 666 healthy bone marrow donors. At the time of sampling, all cohort members were nominally healthy, though unrecorded immune exposures were likely present. The donor tested CMV seropositive and was one of the 289 seropositive cohort members. Every donor gave a peripheral blood sample, and the peripheral blood mononuclear cells from that sample were used for TCR beta sequencing. The Qiagen DNeasy Blood Extraction Kit was used to extract genomic DNA from the blood cell samples. A note on this clone: Its antigen target is currently unknown. Within one base of it there is no much larger clone, and no base qualities were kept.

Study-level results and caveats: In a later analysis, HLA-associated TCR beta chains showed more clonal expansion and lower generation probabilities than non-associated chains that were equally common. When HLA alleles, especially DR and DQ, strongly co-occurred, attributing TCR associations to individual alleles was difficult. In a later analysis, 15,000 to 20,000 TCR beta sequences were associated with specific HLA alleles at a false discovery rate of 0.05. According to the authors, the approach could potentially be generalized to other disease states and immunological phenotypes. HLA typing was unavailable for some donors at each locus, so association tests used only the typed subset. The study gave a list of some 150 TCR beta chains associated with cytomegalovirus. A further reported finding was that TCR beta sequences accurately predicted the HLA-A and HLA-B alleles for most subjects in the first cohort. The only immune exposure information available for the cohort was CMV serostatus. While some public TCRs were present in many individuals, most TCR sequences turned up only very rarely across donors. Cytomegalovirus status was reported to be diagnosed by the classifier with high specificity and sensitivity in both the original and validation cohorts. A few of the identified cytomegalovirus-associated TCR beta chains were confirmed in vitro to be specific for cytomegalovirus antigens. Because counts were too low, around 17 rarely observed V segments, including chromosome 9 orphons, were left out of the earlier analysis of 587 of the donors. Because the 87-base-pair reads could not distinguish some IMGT-functional V segments, including TRBV6-2 and TRBV6-3, those segments were excluded. Linkage disequilibrium might explain the correlated functional status among segregating V segments, but an unknown experimental factor could not be excluded. In a later analysis, TCR association rates were found to vary across HLA loci, with the most associated TCRs seen for DRB1 alleles and the fewest for HLA-C alleles. A later genetic analysis reported fewer N-insertions in productive TCRs among donors in an Asian-associated ancestry cluster than the roughly 700-donor mean. In a later analysis, several top co-occurrence clusters were reported to appear linked to parvovirus B19, influenza, CMV and Epstein-Barr virus. A cluster of highly shared sequence variants was judged likely to be a technical artifact of the sequencing pipeline. An association between a missense DCLRE1C variant and V-gene and J-gene trimming of TCR beta chains was found in a later genetic analysis and replicated in an independent cohort. An earlier analysis of 587 of the donors showed that most TCR beta V segments appeared in productive rearrangements either about 90% or about 30% of the time, which broadly matched IMGT annotations. A later analysis found that most CMV-associated TCR beta chains appeared HLA-restricted, with HLA associations seemingly driven largely by CMV exposure. Presence/absence analyses assumed roughly uniform sequencing depth across donors, an assumption that may not hold. Only TCR beta chains were sequenced in this cohort, and the absence of alpha or paired-chain data limited detectable features.

CDR1 and CDR2, per the germline V gene, are MNHEY and SVGAGI. Compared with germline, V lacks 6 bases and J lacks 3 bases; bases without a gene match: 3. Including cysteine and phenylalanine, the CDR3 has 14 amino acids. The kept DNA is CDR3 alone, 42 bases in frame from the first base. The sequenced sample was PBMCs. The TCR sequence derives from a man in his 60s in good health and CMV-seropositive. Here the chain combines TRBV6-5 and TRBJ2-7; 12 middle bases align to TRBD2. The CDR3 has the sequence CASRILAGGYEQYF. In nucleotide form, the sequence is TGTGCCAGCAGGATACTAGCGGGAGGCTACGAGCAGTACTTC.